The T cell receptor beta chain described here comes from a study of CD8+CD57+ T cells in acquired aplastic anemia. Study-wide context: The sorted CD4+ and CD8+ cells yielded an average about 3.3 ug of DNA.

The template used for profiling TCR beta VDJ and CDR3 was genomic DNA. Each CDR3 protein is one row after TCRdb ran MiXCR on the reads. Of approximately 190,000 distinct CDR3 sequences in the sample, 55% to 70% were seen once. The germline gives CDR1 LGHDT, CDR2 YNNKEL (reference sequence). This CDR3 is built from 16 residues. V was clipped by 4 bases and J by 5 bases, with 20 bases between them. Whole-study findings and limits: Patients versus controls showed no significant CD8+ Simpson's diversity difference. Overlap between patients and controls comprised twenty-nine CD8+ CDR3 sequences.

On this clonotype: As yet, its antigen is unknown.

This receptor was taken from a human donor with severe aplastic anemia or a healthy control (not recorded which). The gene calls are TRBV3-1 and TRBJ2-5; tentative D call: TRBD1 (5 bases). The sequenced material came from sorted CD4+, CD8+, or CD8+CD57+ T cells (not recorded which) from PBMCs. CDR3 sequence (DNA): TGTGCCAGCAGCCTACGCCGGACAACCGCAGGGGAGACCCAGTACTTC. Translation gives CASSLRRTTAGETQYF.